These 27 T cell receptor beta chains were sequenced from one sample in a study of T cells after yellow fever vaccination. TCRdb re-called the 5' RACE reads with MiXCR, one entry per CDR3 protein. The data hold 250,000 to 300,000 distinct CDR3 sequences, with over 4.5% observed a single time. The sequenced sample was CD4+ T cells sorted from PBMCs, obtained on the day of the yellow fever booster vaccination. The receptors derive from a man in his late teens or twenties who received the YFV17D yellow fever vaccine.

The rearrangement uses TRBV28 and TRBJ2-5, with a possible D match to TRBD2 (5 bases). The CDR3 spans 15 residues. CDR1 and CDR2 from the germline V gene are MDHEN and SYDVKM. The V end was cut by 2 bases, the J end by 1 base, with 11 bases between. The DNA for the CDR3 is TGTGCCAGCAGTTTAAGGACTCGGGCCCAAGAGACCCAGTACTTC. This sequence encodes CASSLRTRAQETQYF.

This clonotype has only a few counts. J is TRBJ2-2 and V is TRBV12-3 or TRBV12-4, with TRBD2 identical over 10 bases. CDR3 length: 15 residues. Trimming at V came to 8 bases and at J to 3 bases, leaving 6 bases not matched to a gene. CDR3 nucleotide sequence: TGTGCCAGCTCCCAGCTAGCGGGGGACACCGGGGAGCTGTTTTTT. The encoded protein is CASSQLAGDTGELFF.

The CDR3 sequence is CASRARGGTETQYF. CDR3 DNA: TGTGCCAGCAGGGCCCGGGGAGGAACAGAGACCCAGTACTTC. The chain employs TRBV2 and TRBJ2-5, with D maybe TRBD2 (6 bases). The length of the CDR3 is 14 residues. The germline V gene encodes CDR1 SNHLY and CDR2 FYNNEI. The V gene lost 6 bases and the J gene lost 4 bases, with 15 bases spanning the gap.

This chain uses TRBV5-5 with TRBJ1-1; D remains unclear. Trimming took 0 bases from V and 1 from J, leaving 10 bases between them. Germline V CDR1 and CDR2: SGHKS, YYEKEE (reference sequence). The CDR3 spans 15 residues. The CDR3 DNA follows: TGTGCCAGCAGCTTGGCGGTGCGGCGGAACACTGAAGCTTTCTTT. Protein: CASSLAVRRNTEAFF.

V gene TRBV18 combines with J gene TRBJ1-2, with unresolved D. The CDR3 is made up of 13 amino acids. V was shortened by 2 bases and J by 3 bases, with 7 bases between the two germline ends. Germline-derived CDR1 and CDR2 are KGHSH and LQKENI. This chain's CDR3 is CASSPDEYYGYTF. The DNA for the CDR3 is TGTGCCAGCTCACCAGACGAATACTATGGCTACACCTTC.

The rearrangement links TRBV6-1 to TRBJ1-6; 7 bases line up with TRBD1. The germline V gene has CDR1 MNHNS and CDR2 SASEGT. This CDR3 is built from 14 residues. Trimming removed 8 bases from V and 9 bases from J; junction bases left unmatched: 10. CDR3 residues: CASLGAGGSSPLHF. As DNA, the CDR3 is TGTGCCAGCCTAGGGGCAGGGGGTAGTTCACCCCTCCACTTT.

This clonotype was recorded many times. The J gene is TRBJ1-2, the V gene TRBV5-4; 8 bases match TRBD1. The V segment lost 0 bases and the J segment 12 bases; nucleotides outside the gene matches: 13. The CDR3 covers 15 residues. CDR1 and CDR2 from the germline V gene are SGHNT and YYREEE (reference sequence). The CDR3 spells CASSLVTGDSRLHTF. In DNA, the CDR3 is TGTGCCAGCAGCTTGGTGACAGGGGATTCAAGGCTACACACCTTC.

The J gene is TRBJ2-2, the V gene TRBV7-3, with D hard to call. Germline lookup yields CDR1 SGHTA and CDR2 FQGTGA. This CDR3 comprises 15 residues. With 1 base removed from V and 5 bases from J, the gap between germline ends came to 11 bases. The CDR3 protein is CASSLSRTRTGELFF. CDR3 DNA sequence: TGTGCCAGCAGCTTAAGTCGGACGAGGACCGGGGAGCTGTTTTTT.

This sequence joins TRBV12-3 or TRBV12-4 and TRBJ1-1, with a tentative D call TRBD1 (6 bases). This CDR3 is built from 13 residues. The V gene lost 6 bases and the J gene lost 4 bases, with 12 bases spanning the gap. The CDR3 loop is CASRTGQRTEAFF. CDR3 sequence (DNA): TGTGCCAGCAGGACTGGACAGCGCACTGAAGCTTTCTTT.

The rearrangement uses TRBV2 and TRBJ1-1; D remains unclear. CDR1 is SNHLY and CDR2 is FYNNEI in the germline V gene. Trimming took off 9 bases at V and 1 base at J, with 12 bases between the two ends. The CDR3 is 13 residues long. CDR3 DNA sequence: TGTGCCAGTACTTGGGCTCCGAACACTGAAGCTTTCTTT. It codes for CASTWAPNTEAFF.

This clonotype was observed a handful of times. The chain uses TRBV5-5 and TRBJ1-1; D unclear. From germline, CDR1 is SGHKS and CDR2 YYEKEE (reference sequence). The CDR3 is made up of 14 amino acids. V was cut by 3 bases and J by 0 bases, with 9 bases left in between. The CDR3 DNA follows: TGTGCCAGCAGCTCTAGAGCCTTGAACACTGAAGCTTTCTTT. Amino acids: CASSSRALNTEAFF.

The chain's CDR3 is CASSEYPGQGATDTQYF. The CDR3 DNA follows: TGTGCCAGCAGTGAATATCCGGGACAGGGTGCGACAGATACGCAGTATTTT. V usage is TRBV6-1 and J usage is TRBJ2-3; 9 bases are a match to TRBD1. Trimming cost V 2 bases and J 3 bases; bases outside gene matches: 9. This CDR3 is built from 17 residues. Germline V gene lookup returns CDR1 MNHNS and CDR2 SASEGT.

The sample holds many counts of this clonotype. The genes are TRBV10-3 and TRBJ2-2; D is uncertain. The CDR3 is 11 residues long. Trimming pared 6 bases from V and 5 bases from J, leaving 4 bases between. Germline CDR1 ENHRY, CDR2 SYGVKD. The CDR3 bases are TGTGCCATCAGGGAAACCGGGGAGCTGTTTTTT. Translated, it gives CAIRETGELFF.

V and J are TRBV5-1 and TRBJ2-3; a weak D match, TRBD2 (6 bases). The CDR3 loop spans 14 amino acids. The germline V and J ends were trimmed by 2 bases and 6 bases, with 13 bases remaining between them. From germline, CDR1 is SGHRS and CDR2 YFSETQ. In DNA, the CDR3 is TGCGCCAGCAGCTTCGGGGGTTCCCCGGATACGCAGTATTTT. As protein: CASSFGGSPDTQYF.

This clonotype was picked up a small number of times. The chain uses TRBV18 and TRBJ2-7; possibly TRBD2 for D (7 bases). Trimming removed 3 bases at V and 7 bases at J, with 16 bases between. The CDR3 is 14 residues long. CDR1 and CDR2 from the germline V gene are KGHSH and LQKENI. The DNA of the CDR3 is TGTGCCAGCTCACCGCCGGGGGGCCCCTTAGAGCAGTACGTC. Protein: CASSPPGGPLEQYV.

This clonotype was found a few times. This chain links TRBV7-7 with TRBJ2-5; 8 bases agree with TRBD2. This CDR3 region has 15 residues. Trimming took 1 base from V and 2 from J; bases not matched to a gene: 3. CDR1 SSHAT and CDR2 FNYEAQ come from the germline V gene (reference sequence). This CDR3 is CASSLGIAGQETQYF. CDR3 nucleotide sequence: TGTGCCAGCAGCTTAGGGATAGCGGGACAAGAGACCCAGTACTTC.

This clonotype showed up just a few times. Written as DNA, the CDR3 is TGTGCCAGCAGTGCAGGGACAGGGGGCATCTATGGCTACACCTTC. Amino acid sequence: CASSAGTGGIYGYTF. The V gene is TRBV6-6, the J gene TRBJ1-2; TRBD1 matches at 12 bases. The V and J ends lost 5 bases and 4 bases, in that order; junction bases with no gene match: 5. CDR1 is MNHNY and CDR2 is SVGAGI in the germline V gene (reference sequence). CDR3 length: 15 residues.

The chain uses TRBV5-1 and TRBJ2-1; D gene ambiguous. Germline assignment: CDR1 SGHRS and CDR2 YFSETQ. The CDR3 contains 13 residues. The V and J ends lost 1 base and 9 bases respectively, with 11 bases between them. CDR3 bases: TGCGCCAGCAGCTTGAGGCCCCTGGTTGAGCAGTTCTTC. Translating gives CASSLRPLVEQFF.

The rearrangement links TRBV7-9 to TRBJ2-7; 9 bases are a match to TRBD1. V lost 6 bases and J lost 5; bases outside the gene matches: 5. The CDR3 consists of 13 residues. CDR1 and CDR2 (germline): SEHNR, FQNEAQ (reference sequence). The CDR3 protein is CASRPGTGNEQYF. The DNA of the CDR3 is TGTGCCAGCAGACCCGGGACAGGGAACGAGCAGTACTTC.

This clonotype was counted at least ten times. This chain joins TRBV10-3 and TRBJ1-1; TRBD1 is a possible D gene (5 bases). This CDR3 is 13 amino acids long. CDR1 is ENHRY and CDR2 is SYGVKD in the germline V gene. Trimming took 4 bases from V and 4 from J, leaving 10 bases between them. The CDR3 region is CAISVTGPTEAFF. The CDR3 nucleotides are TGTGCCATCAGTGTCACGGGGCCCACTGAAGCTTTCTTT.

At least ten counts were recorded for this clonotype. The chain is built from TRBV20-1 and TRBJ2-3; D uncertain. The CDR3 loop spans 11 amino acids. Germline loops: CDR1 DFQATT, CDR2 SNEGSKA (reference sequence). V lost 6 bases, J lost 3 bases, and 7 bases lay in between. The CDR3 DNA reads as TGCAGTGCCCGCAGGACAGATACGCAGTATTTT. It codes for CSARRTDTQYF.

The chain joins TRBV2 to TRBJ2-1, with 8 bases that match TRBD2. V dropped 7 bases and J dropped 9; count of bases not matched to a gene: 8. This CDR3 has 13 residues. CDR1 is SNHLY and CDR2 is FYNNEI in the germline V gene. The CDR3 DNA is TGTGCCAGCAAGCGGGGGACTGACAGTGAGCAGTTCTTC. Its protein product is CASKRGTDSEQFF.

At least ten counts were recorded for this clonotype. The chain employs TRBV5-5 and TRBJ2-6, with 9 bases fitting TRBD1. After removal of 4 bases from V and 2 bases from J, the junction contained 13 bases not matched to a gene. The CDR3 spans 19 residues. Germline CDR1 SGHKS, CDR2 YYEKEE (reference sequence). CDR3 amino acids: CASSPTGQGMIPGANVLTF. CDR3 coding DNA: TGTGCCAGCAGCCCGACCGGACAGGGGATGATCCCTGGGGCCAACGTCCTGACTTTC.

This clonotype was counted between two and nine times. This chain uses TRBV15 with TRBJ2-2; 10 bases are shared with TRBD2. V lost 6 bases to trimming and J lost 6 bases; unmatched junction nucleotides: 4. Germline V gene sequence: CDR1 LNHNV, CDR2 YYDKDF (reference sequence). There are 14 residues in the CDR3. Here the CDR3 DNA reads TGTGCCACCAGGAGCGGGGGGGCCTCCGGGGAGCTGTTTTTT. Amino acids: CATRSGGASGELFF.

This clonotype appeared a few times. The chain couples TRBV7-9 to TRBJ1-6; D is possibly TRBD1 (5 bases). The CDR3 covers 15 residues. Germline CDR1 reads SEHNR; CDR2 reads FQNEAQ (reference sequence). The V end lost 5 bases, the J end lost 14 bases, and 22 bases lay between the germline ends. CDR3 DNA: TGTGCCAGCAGCGAAACTGAGGTCCGCGGGGGGTCCCTCCACTTT. Translation: CASSETEVRGGSLHF.

This clonotype was recorded many times. The V call is TRBV5-1, the J call TRBJ1-6; D remains unclear. CDR1 and CDR2 from the germline V gene are SGHRS and YFSETQ. V was shortened by 0 bases and J by 8 bases, with 6 bases between the two germline ends. This CDR3 is 13 amino acids long. DNA for the CDR3: TGCGCCAGCAGCTTGGAGAGGGATTCACCCCTCCACTTT. Protein: CASSLERDSPLHF.

This clonotype was counted between two and nine times. This chain joins TRBV3-1 and TRBJ1-5; D possibly corresponds to TRBD1 (5 bases). With 5 bases removed from V and 7 bases from J, the gap between germline ends came to 12 bases. The germline V gene has CDR1 LGHDT and CDR2 YNNKEL (reference sequence). This CDR3 has 13 residues. The CDR3 protein is CASSVTGGQPQHF. The CDR3 DNA reads as TGTGCCAGCAGCGTCACGGGGGGACAGCCCCAGCATTTT.